The 15 T cell receptor beta chains reported below all come from one sample, sequenced in a study of blood T cell repertoires in COVID-19. Produced via immunoSEQ multiplex PCR; TCRdb's table is partial and in-frame only. The sample contains 260,000 or so clones, about 87% of which appear only once. The source material was PBMCs or T cells enriched from blood (not recorded which). The receptors come from a woman aged 25 to 39 with acute COVID-19.

This chain joins TRBV6-5 and TRBJ1-3; D unresolved. This CDR3 contains 14 residues. Trimming took off 0 bases at V and 2 bases at J, with 5 bases between the two ends. Germline CDR1 and CDR2: MNHEY and SVGAGI. CDR3 DNA sequence: TGTGCCAGCAGTTACTCGGCAGCTGGAAACACCATATATTTT. The encoded protein is CASSYSAAGNTIYF.

This sequence joins TRBV5-1 and TRBJ2-2, with 12 bases matching TRBD1. Germline CDR1 is SGHRS and CDR2 is YFSETQ. With 1 base clipped from V and 6 bases from J, the junction kept 10 bases outside the gene matches. The CDR3 is made up of 18 amino acids. For the CDR3, the DNA is TGCGCCAGCAGCTTGACGCAACCGGGACAGGGGGCATCCGGGGAGCTGTTTTTT. As protein: CASSLTQPGQGASGELFF. Drawing the rest from reference TRBV5-1 and TRBJ2-2, the complete variable domain is KAGVTQTPRYLIKTRGQQVTLSCSPISGHRSVSWYQQTPGQGLQFLFEYFSETQRNKGNFPGRFSGRQFSNSRSEMNVSTLELGDSALYLCASSLTQPGQGASGELFFGEGSRLTVL.

This chain links TRBV4-3 with TRBJ1-1; 9 nucleotides align to TRBD1. The J segment lost 2 bases and the V segment lost 3 bases, leaving 4 bases of the junction unmatched. The CDR3 covers 15 residues. In germline, CDR1 is LGHNA, CDR2 YSLEER. The CDR3 protein is CASSHRDRANTEAFF. The DNA of the CDR3 is TGCGCCAGCAGCCACCGGGACAGGGCTAACACTGAAGCTTTCTTT.

The chain recombines TRBV5-6 with TRBJ2-3; a weak D match, TRBD2 (6 bases). CDR1 and CDR2 (germline): SGHDT, YYEEEE. The CDR3 is 14 residues long. Trimming left V 4 bases short and J 0 bases short, with 9 bases between. This chain's CDR3 is CASSPGDSTDTQYF. CDR3 nucleotides: TGTGCCAGCAGCCCGGGGGACAGCACAGATACGCAGTATTTT.

The genes are TRBV11-2 and TRBJ1-2; D is possibly TRBD1 (5 bases). The CDR3 is 15 amino acids. Trimming cost V 0 bases and J 1 base, with 9 bases left between them. CDR1 and CDR2 from the germline V gene are SGHAT and FQNNGV. CDR3 DNA: TGTGCCAGCAGCTTAGAGACAGCGCTTAACTATGGCTACACCTTC. Translating gives CASSLETALNYGYTF.

The gene calls are TRBV7-8 and TRBJ2-5, with D possibly matching TRBD1 (5 bases). V lost 4 bases and J 4 bases, leaving 10 bases between the germline ends. From germline, CDR1 is SGHVS and CDR2 FQNEAQ. The CDR3 loop spans 13 amino acids. The CDR3 spells CASSWGLLETQYF. The CDR3, as DNA: TGTGCCAGCAGCTGGGGCCTACTAGAGACCCAGTACTTC.

J is TRBJ2-4 and V is TRBV5-6, with 9 bases matching TRBD1. CDR1 and CDR2 (germline): SGHDT, YYEEEE. CDR3 length: 14 residues. With 3 bases clipped from V and 3 bases from J, the junction kept 1 base outside the gene matches. CDR3 amino acids: CASSSDRGKNIQYF. CDR3 bases: TGTGCCAGCAGCTCGGACAGGGGCAAAAACATTCAGTACTTC.

The chain employs TRBV5-4 and TRBJ2-2; no clear D gene. The CDR3 runs to 12 residues. In germline, CDR1 is SGHNT, CDR2 YYREEE (reference sequence). Trimming took 4 bases from V and 4 from J, leaving 5 bases between them. CDR3 in amino acids: CASSPGTGELFF. The DNA for the CDR3 is TGTGCCAGCAGCCCGGGCACCGGGGAGCTGTTTTTT.

The genes are TRBV9 and TRBJ1-1; D is uncertain. The CDR3 consists of 14 residues. The V gene's germline CDR1 is SGDLS and CDR2 YYNGEE. Trimming pared 4 bases from V and 2 bases from J, leaving 12 bases between. The CDR3 reads CASSTSFSNTEAFF. In nucleotides, the CDR3 is TGTGCCAGCAGCACCTCTTTCAGTAACACTGAAGCTTTCTTT.

The genes are TRBV4-1 and TRBJ2-3; 7 nucleotides agree with TRBD1. Trimming cost V 0 bases and J 2 bases; bases outside gene matches: 14. Germline V CDR1 and CDR2: MGHRA, YSYEKL. This CDR3 spans 19 amino acids. CDR3 sequence: CASSQDLVVRGPNTDTQYF. CDR3 sequence (DNA): TGCGCCAGCAGCCAAGATTTAGTGGTAAGGGGGCCAAACACAGATACGCAGTATTTT.

This chain uses TRBV4-1 with TRBJ2-3; D is possibly TRBD1 (5 bases). The germline V and J ends were trimmed by 3 bases and 4 bases, with 17 bases remaining between them. Germline lookup yields CDR1 MGHRA and CDR2 YSYEKL. The CDR3 runs to 16 residues. The CDR3 sequence is CASSQEWGDFADTQYF. CDR3 nucleotides: TGCGCCAGCAGCCAGGAGTGGGGCGACTTCGCAGATACGCAGTATTTT.

This sequence joins TRBV6-5 and TRBJ1-1, with a tentative D call TRBD1 (5 bases). Germline loops: CDR1 MNHEY, CDR2 SVGAGI. The CDR3 covers 13 residues. The V and J ends lost 7 bases and 2 bases respectively, with 11 bases between them. The CDR3 sequence: CASKGLINTEAFF. The CDR3 nucleotides are TGTGCCAGCAAGGGACTGATCAACACTGAAGCTTTCTTT.

The chain links TRBV19 to TRBJ1-5, with TRBD1 as a possible D gene (5 bases). This CDR3 region has 16 residues. Germline V gene lookup returns CDR1 LNHDA and CDR2 SQIVND (reference sequence). V was trimmed by 7 bases and J by 0 bases, leaving 16 bases between them. This CDR3 reads CASTYRGLYSNQPQHF. Written as DNA, the CDR3 is TGTGCCAGTACCTATAGGGGCCTATATAGCAATCAGCCCCAGCATTTT.

The chain combines TRBV21-1 with TRBJ2-3; TRBD2 is the table's D call, not checked against the DNA. TRBV21-1 is labeled a pseudogene. The CDR3 covers 16 residues. Written as DNA, the CDR3 is TGTGCCAGCAGCAAATGTAACGGGGGGGTGGCAGATACGCAGTATTTT. Translation gives CASSKCNGGVADTQYF.

The V call is TRBV27, the J call TRBJ2-1; 14 nucleotides agree with TRBD2. The CDR3 consists of 22 residues. V shed 7 bases, J shed 0 bases, and the junction held 20 bases outside the gene matches. Per germline, CDR1 MNHEY and CDR2 SMNVEV (reference sequence). The CDR3 DNA reads TGTGCCAGCATACCAACCCCGCCGGGACTAGCGGGGGTCCCGAGCTCCTACAATGAGCAGTTCTTC. It is translated as CASIPTPPGLAGVPSSYNEQFF.